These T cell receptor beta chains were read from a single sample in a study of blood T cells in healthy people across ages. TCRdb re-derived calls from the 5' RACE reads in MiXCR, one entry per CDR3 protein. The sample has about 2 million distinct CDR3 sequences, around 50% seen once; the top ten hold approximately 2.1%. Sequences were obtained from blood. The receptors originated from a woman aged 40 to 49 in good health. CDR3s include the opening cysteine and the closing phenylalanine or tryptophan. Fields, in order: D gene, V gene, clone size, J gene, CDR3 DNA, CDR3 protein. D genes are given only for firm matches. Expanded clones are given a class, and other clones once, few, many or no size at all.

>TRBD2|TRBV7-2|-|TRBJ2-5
TGTGCCAGCAGCCGGACTAGCGGGATATCCCGCGGGGAGACCCAGTACTTC
CASSRTSGISRGETQYF
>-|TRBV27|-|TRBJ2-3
TGTGCCAGCAGTCCATCAACCGTCGCACAGACGCAGTATTTT
CASSPSTVAQTQYF
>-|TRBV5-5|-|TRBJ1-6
TGTGCCAGCAGCTTATCGGGAGCCCTGTCACCCCTCCACTTT
CASSLSGALSPLHF
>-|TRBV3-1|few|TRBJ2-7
TGTGCCAGCAGCCCCCGGGACCAGCCCTACGAGCAGTACTTC
CASSPRDQPYEQYF
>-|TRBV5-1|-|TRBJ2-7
TGCGCCAGCAGCTTGGGCCGGGACCTTTACGAGCAGTACTTC
CASSLGRDLYEQYF
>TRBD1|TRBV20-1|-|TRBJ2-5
TGCAGTGCGGAGAGTCGAGACAGGGGGATCGGGACCCAGTACTTC
CSAESRDRGIGTQYF
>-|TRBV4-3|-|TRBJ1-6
TGCGCCAGCAGCCAGGGACTTGCGGATTCACCCCTCCACTTT
CASSQGLADSPLHF
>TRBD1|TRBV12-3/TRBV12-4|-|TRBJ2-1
TGTGCCAGCAGGACGGACAGGGTTAGCAATGAGCAGTTCTTC
CASRTDRVSNEQFF
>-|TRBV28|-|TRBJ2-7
TGTGCCAGCAGTTTTTGGGGGAAACTGGGGGAAAAATTGCACGAGCAGTACTTC
CASSFWGKLGEKLHEQYF
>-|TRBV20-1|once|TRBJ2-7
TGCAGTGCTAGAGATAATGTGGTCCAGTACTTC
CSARDNVVQYF
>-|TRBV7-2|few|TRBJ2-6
TGTGCCAGCAGCTTTAGGGGAATTGGCTCTGGGGCCAACGTCCTGACTTTC
CASSFRGIGSGANVLTF
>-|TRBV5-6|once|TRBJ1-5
TGTGCCAGCAGCTTGGGGAGGCTCCTCAATCAGCCCCAGCATTTT
CASSLGRLLNQPQHF
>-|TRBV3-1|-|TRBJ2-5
TGTGCCAGCAGCCAAAGACTAGTAGGCGAGACCCAGTACTTC
CASSQRLVGETQYF
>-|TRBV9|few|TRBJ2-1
TGTGCCAGCAGCGTAGATTGGGGGGCCGGTGAGCAGTTCTTC
CASSVDWGAGEQFF
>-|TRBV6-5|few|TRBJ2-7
TGTGCCAGCAGTTACTCGAGGGACCCTGCCTACGAGCAGTACTTC
CASSYSRDPAYEQYF
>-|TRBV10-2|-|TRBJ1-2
TGCGCCAGCAGTGGTCAGGCCTTAGGCTATGGCTACACCTTC
CASSGQALGYGYTF
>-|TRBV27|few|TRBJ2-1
TGTGCCAGCAGTTTTGAGTCCCCCTCCTACAATGAGCAGTTCTTC
CASSFESPSYNEQFF
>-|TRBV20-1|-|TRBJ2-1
TGCAGTGCCCTGGGAGGGGGCTCTAACAATGAGCAGTTCTTC
CSALGGGSNNEQFF
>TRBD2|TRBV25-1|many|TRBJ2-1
TGTGCCAGCACCTCCCAGCGGGGGAACAATGAGCAGTTCTTC
CASTSQRGNNEQFF
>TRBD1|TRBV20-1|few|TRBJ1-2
TGCAGTGCCACTCCCAATCCCACAGGGGGATATGGCTACACCTTC
CSATPNPTGGYGYTF
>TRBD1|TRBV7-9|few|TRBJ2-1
TGTGCCAGCAGCCCGACTGGGACAGGGATTTACAATGAGCAGTTCTTC
CASSPTGTGIYNEQFF
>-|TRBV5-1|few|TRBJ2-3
TGTGCCAGCAGTTTGTGGGGACCAGATACGCAGTATTTT
CASSLWGPDTQYF
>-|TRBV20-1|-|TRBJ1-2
TGCAGTGCTCCGTTTATGAGGGTGGAGGACTATGGCTACACCTTC
CSAPFMRVEDYGYTF
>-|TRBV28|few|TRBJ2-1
TGTGCCAGCAGTTTACCCCGTATTTGGGGTAATGAGCAGTTCTTC
CASSLPRIWGNEQFF
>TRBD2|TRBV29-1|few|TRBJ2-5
TGCAGCGTTGAGCCAACTATGGGGACTAGCGGATCGGGCCGCTCGGGAGAGACCCAGTACTTC
CSVEPTMGTSGSGRSGETQYF
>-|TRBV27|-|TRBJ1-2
TGTGCCAGCAGTTTATGGCCAGGACAGCGCTATGGCTACACCTTC
CASSLWPGQRYGYTF
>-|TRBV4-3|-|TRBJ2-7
TGCGCCAGCAGCCAAGGTCTGTCCGGGACCTACTCCTACGAGCAGTACTTC
CASSQGLSGTYSYEQYF
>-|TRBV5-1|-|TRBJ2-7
TGCGCCAGCAGTTTGGGCCCAAGCAACAATGAGCAGTACTTC
CASSLGPSNNEQYF
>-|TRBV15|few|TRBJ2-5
TGTGCCACCAGCGGTTATTCGACCCAGTACTTC
CATSGYSTQYF
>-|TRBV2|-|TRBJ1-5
TGTGCCAGCCGGATTGGGACTTATAGCAATCAGCCCCAGCATTTT
CASRIGTYSNQPQHF
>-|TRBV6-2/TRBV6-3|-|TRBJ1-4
TGTGCCAGCAGGTCGACAGTTGAAAAACTGTTTTTT
CASRSTVEKLFF
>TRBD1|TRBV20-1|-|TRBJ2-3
TGCAGTGCTAGTCCCCTCCGACAGGGCAGGGAAGATACGCAGTATTTT
CSASPLRQGREDTQYF
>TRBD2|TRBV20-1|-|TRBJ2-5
TGCAGTGCCAGGGAGGGCCCGGTGACCCAGTACTTC
CSAREGPVTQYF
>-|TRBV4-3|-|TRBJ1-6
TGCGCCAGCAGCCAAGATAGTCACTCCTATAATTCACCCCTCCACTTT
CASSQDSHSYNSPLHF
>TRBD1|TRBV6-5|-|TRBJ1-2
TGTGCCAGCAGTTACTCGAGTACAGGGGAAGATCGTATCTATGGCTACACCTTC
CASSYSSTGEDRIYGYTF
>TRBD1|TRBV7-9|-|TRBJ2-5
TGTGCTAGCCGGCAGGGGGCGCCATCCCAAGAGACCCAGTACTTC
CASRQGAPSQETQYF
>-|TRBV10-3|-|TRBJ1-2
TGTGCCATCAGTGAGATCCGGACCGACTATGGCTACACCTTC
CAISEIRTDYGYTF